This TCR beta chain was recorded in a study of blood T cell repertoires in COVID-19. Overall study: Sites in the United States, Italy and Spain provided acute and convalescent COVID-19 samples. In each case, the material was cDNA or gDNA derived from T cells, B-cell-depleted T cells, or PBMCs.

The CDR3 contains 18 residues. Germline CDR1 reads SGHTA; CDR2 reads FQGTGA. After removal of 1 base from V and 4 bases from J, the junction contained 13 bases not matched to a gene. Study processing details: Amplification of reference gene primers provided the estimated nucleated cell counts. The protocol was immunoSEQ multiplex PCR, while the TCRdb copy is restricted to in-frame clones and leaves out a portion. The V and J calls and clone size come from that table; D and trimming were worked out from the DNA. The repertoire has around 260,000 clones, around 90% of them found once; the top ten carry approximately 3.7%.

The chain recombines TRBV7-3 with TRBJ2-1; 7 bases match TRBD2. The TCR sequence derives from a man aged 55 to 69 who had recovered from COVID-19. Material: peripheral blood. CDR3 protein: CASSLIPPGGSFYNEQFF. Here the CDR3 DNA reads TGTGCCAGCAGCTTAATCCCCCCCGGGGGGAGCTTTTACAATGAGCAGTTCTTC.